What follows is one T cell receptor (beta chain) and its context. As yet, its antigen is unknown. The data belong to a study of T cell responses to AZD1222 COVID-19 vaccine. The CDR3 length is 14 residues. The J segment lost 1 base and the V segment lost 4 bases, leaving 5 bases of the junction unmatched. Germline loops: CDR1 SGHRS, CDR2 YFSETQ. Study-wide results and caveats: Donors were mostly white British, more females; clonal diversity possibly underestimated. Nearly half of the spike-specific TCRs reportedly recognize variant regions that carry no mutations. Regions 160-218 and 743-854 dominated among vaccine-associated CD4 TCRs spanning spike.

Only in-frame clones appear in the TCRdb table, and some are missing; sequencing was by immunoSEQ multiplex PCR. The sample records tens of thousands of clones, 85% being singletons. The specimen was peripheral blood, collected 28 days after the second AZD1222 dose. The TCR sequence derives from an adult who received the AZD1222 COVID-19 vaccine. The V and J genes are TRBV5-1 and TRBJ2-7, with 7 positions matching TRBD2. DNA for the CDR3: TGCGCCAGCAGCCACGCCGGGGGGTCCTACGAGCAGTACTTC. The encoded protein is CASSHAGGSYEQYF.